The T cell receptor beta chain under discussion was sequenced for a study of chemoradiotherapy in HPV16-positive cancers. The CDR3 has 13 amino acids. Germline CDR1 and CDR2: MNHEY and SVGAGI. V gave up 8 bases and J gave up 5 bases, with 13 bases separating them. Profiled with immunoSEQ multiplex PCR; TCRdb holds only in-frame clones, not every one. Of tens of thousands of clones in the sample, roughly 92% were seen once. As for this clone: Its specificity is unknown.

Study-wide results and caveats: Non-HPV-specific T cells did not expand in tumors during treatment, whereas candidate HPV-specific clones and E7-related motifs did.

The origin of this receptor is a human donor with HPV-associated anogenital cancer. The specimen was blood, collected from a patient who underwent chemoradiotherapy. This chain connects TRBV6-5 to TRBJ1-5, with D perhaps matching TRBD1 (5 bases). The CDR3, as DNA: TGTGCCAGCGCTGGTGGGGGACATCAGCCCCAGCATTTT. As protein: CASAGGGHQPQHF.